This TCR beta chain was identified in a study of cytomegalovirus exposure and HLA in healthy donors. Worth noting for this clone: Its antigen remains unidentified.

The PCR had 60 Vbeta and 13 Jbeta primers. Method: immunoSEQ multiplex PCR; TCRdb's copy keeps in-frame clones and lacks some. The table includes roughly 100,000 clones, 65% to 90% detected once. Study-level points and caveats: On later analysis, the bulk of CMV-associated TCR beta chains appeared to be HLA-restricted.

The receptor was derived from a man younger than 40 in good health and CMV-seropositive. The sequenced sample consisted of PBMCs.

Here the CDR3 DNA reads TGCAGCGTCCCGGGACTAGCGGAGTACAATGAGCAGTTCTTC. Its translation is CSVPGLAEYNEQFF. This chain joins TRBV29-1 and TRBJ2-1; 11 nucleotides align to TRBD2. Germline assignment: CDR1 SQVTM and CDR2 ANQGSEA. This CDR3 comprises 14 residues. Trimming took 6 bases from V and 4 from J; bases not matched to a gene: 5.